This TCR beta chain was sequenced during a study of CD8 T cells in ankylosing spondylitis. This clonotype was observed a few times. Antigen unknown. Broader study findings: According to the report, clones linked to the disease were significantly enriched in matched synovial fluid samples taken from ankylosing spondylitis patients. For ankylosing spondylitis blood, a TCR beta motif of about eight highly homologous variants appeared characteristic. Earlier work had already found some motif variants in reactive arthritis synovial fluid and blood. Relatively scarce in peripheral blood, disease-linked clones were CD8+.

Each CDR3 protein gets one entry after TCRdb re-called the 5' RACE reads with MiXCR. This sample has some 220,000 distinct CDR3 sequences, with 7.3% found just once. Between the trimmed V and J ends, which lost 1 base and 11 bases, there was a span of 11 bases. The germline V gene has CDR1 MGHRA and CDR2 YSYEKL. The CDR3 sequence is 12 residues long. This clonotype was obtained from a male donor with ankylosing spondylitis. The V and J genes are TRBV4-1 and TRBJ1-1; tentative D call: TRBD1 (5 bases). Sequencing was carried out using blood, either unsorted or a sorted T cell fraction (not recorded which). This CDR3 is CASSQAGMDAFF. The CDR3 nucleotides are TGCGCCAGCAGCCAAGCAGGGATGGATGCTTTCTTT.